This T cell receptor (beta chain) was identified during a study of OX40 agonist ivuxolimab in advanced cancers. For the study at large: Patients received intravenous ivuxolimab every 2 weeks at 0.01 to 10 mg/kg. Study-wide points: Some patients without response likewise showed low normalized clonal expansion. Dose levels from 0.1 to 3.0 mg/kg saw CD4+ and CD8+ blood T cells expand clonally by week 6.

On this clone itself: Its antigen is not identified.

The assay was immunoSEQ multiplex PCR, and TCRdb's table has in-frame clones only and misses some. This table holds fewer than 40,000 clones, about 74% found once. Trimming cost V 5 bases and J 5 bases; bases outside gene matches: 4. The CDR3 is made up of 13 amino acids. Germline CDR1 reads LNHDA; CDR2 reads SQIVND (reference sequence). The clonotype comes from an adult with an advanced solid tumor such as melanoma, head and neck, liver or kidney cancer. J is TRBJ2-5 and V is TRBV19, with 8 bases matching TRBD1. The sample here was CD4+ or CD8+ T cells sorted from blood, taken in a trial of the OX40 agonist ivuxolimab. The CDR3 sequence: CASSYNRGETQYF. The CDR3 DNA follows: TGTGCCAGTAGTTACAACAGGGGGGAGACCCAGTACTTC. The complete variable domain, with remaining parts taken from reference TRBV19 and TRBJ2-5, reads DGGITQSPKYLFRKEGQNVTLSCEQNLNHDAMYWYRQDPGQGLRLIYYSQIVNDFQKGDIAEGYSVSREKKESFPLTVTSAQKNPTAFYLCASSYNRGETQYFGPGTRLLVL.